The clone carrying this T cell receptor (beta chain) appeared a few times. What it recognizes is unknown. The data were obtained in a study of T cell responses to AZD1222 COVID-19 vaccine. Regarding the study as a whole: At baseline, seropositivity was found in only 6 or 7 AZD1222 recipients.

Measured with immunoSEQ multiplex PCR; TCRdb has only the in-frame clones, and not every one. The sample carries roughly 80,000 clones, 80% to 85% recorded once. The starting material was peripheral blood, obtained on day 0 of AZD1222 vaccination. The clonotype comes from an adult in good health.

As DNA, the CDR3 is TGTGCCAGCAGTGAAGGGTACCTCATGAACACTGAAGCTTTCTTT. This gives the protein CASSEGYLMNTEAFF. The rearrangement links TRBV6-1 to TRBJ1-1; no clear D gene. Between the trimmed V and J ends, which lost 1 base and 0 bases, there was a span of 9 bases. The germline gives CDR1 MNHNS, CDR2 SASEGT. CDR3 length: 15 amino acids.